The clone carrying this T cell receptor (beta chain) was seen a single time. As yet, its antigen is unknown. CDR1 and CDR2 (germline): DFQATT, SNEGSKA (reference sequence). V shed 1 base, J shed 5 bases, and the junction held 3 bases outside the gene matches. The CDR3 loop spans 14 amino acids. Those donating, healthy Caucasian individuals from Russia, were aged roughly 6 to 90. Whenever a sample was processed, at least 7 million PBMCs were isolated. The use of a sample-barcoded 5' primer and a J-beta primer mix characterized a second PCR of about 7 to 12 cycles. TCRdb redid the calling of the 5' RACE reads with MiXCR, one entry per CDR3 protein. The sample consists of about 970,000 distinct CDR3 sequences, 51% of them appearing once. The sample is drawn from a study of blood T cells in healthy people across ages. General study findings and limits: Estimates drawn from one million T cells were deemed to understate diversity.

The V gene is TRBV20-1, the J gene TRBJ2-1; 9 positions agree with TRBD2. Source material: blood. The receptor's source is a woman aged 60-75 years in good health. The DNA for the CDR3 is TGCAGTGCTAGAGCTAGCGGGACCGACAATGAGCAGTTCTTC. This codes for CSARASGTDNEQFF.